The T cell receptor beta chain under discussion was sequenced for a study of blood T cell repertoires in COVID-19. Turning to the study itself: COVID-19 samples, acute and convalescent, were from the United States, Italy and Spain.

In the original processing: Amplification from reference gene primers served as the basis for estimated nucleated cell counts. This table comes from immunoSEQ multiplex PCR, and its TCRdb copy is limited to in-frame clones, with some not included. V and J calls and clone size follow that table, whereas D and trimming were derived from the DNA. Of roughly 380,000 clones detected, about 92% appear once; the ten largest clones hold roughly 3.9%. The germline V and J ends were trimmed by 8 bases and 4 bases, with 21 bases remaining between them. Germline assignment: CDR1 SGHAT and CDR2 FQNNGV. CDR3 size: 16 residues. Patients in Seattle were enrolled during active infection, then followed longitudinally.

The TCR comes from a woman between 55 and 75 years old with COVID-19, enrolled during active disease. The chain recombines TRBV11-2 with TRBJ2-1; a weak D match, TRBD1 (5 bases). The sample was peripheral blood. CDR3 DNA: TGTGCCAGCCCCTCCCGAAGGGAACAGGTATACAATGAGCAGTTCTTC. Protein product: CASPSRREQVYNEQFF.